These T cell receptor beta chains were read from a single sample in a study of OX40 agonist ivuxolimab in advanced cancers. Using immunoSEQ multiplex PCR, the repertoire was profiled, and TCRdb retains in-frame clones only, with some absent. The data contain some 86,000 clones, 90% of them singletons. The specimen comprised CD4+ or CD8+ T cells sorted from blood, sampled in a trial of the OX40 agonist ivuxolimab. Receptors were obtained from an adult with an advanced solid tumor such as melanoma, head and neck, liver or kidney cancer. The CDR3 runs from the conserved cysteine through the conserved F or W. A D gene is named only where the DNA matches it firmly. Clone size is stated in some rows and not others, as once, few, many or a class when expanded.

cdr3_aa cdr3_nt v_call d_call clone_size j_call
CAIREGLTGEGEKLFF TGTGCCATCAGAGAGGGCCTTACAGGGGAGGGTGAAAAACTGTTTTTT TRBV10-3 TRBD1 - TRBJ1-4
CATYTIRGSEAFF TGTGCCACCTATACGATTCGGGGCTCTGAAGCTTTCTTT TRBV28 - - TRBJ1-1
CASSGSGGSSYGYTF TGTGCCAGCTCCGGGTCAGGAGGAAGTAGCTATGGCTACACCTTC TRBV6-1 - - TRBJ1-2
CASSSTGETEAFF TGTGCCAGCAGCTCCACAGGGGAGACTGAAGCTTTCTTT TRBV7-9 TRBD1 - TRBJ1-1
CASSLGRTHSGNTIYF TGTGCCAGCAGCTTGGGACGGACGCATTCTGGAAACACCATATATTTT TRBV5-6 - - TRBJ1-3
CASSPGTGGSPLHF TGTGCCAGCAGCCCTGGGACAGGGGGTTCACCCCTCCACTTT TRBV6-6 TRBD1 - TRBJ1-6
CASSQDLGDRPNYGYTF TGTGCCAGCAGCCAAGATCTGGGGGACCGACCTAACTATGGCTACACCTTC TRBV4-2 - - TRBJ1-2
CASSPWTGGIHEQYF TGTGCCAGCAGCCCTTGGACAGGGGGCATCCACGAGCAGTACTTC TRBV11-3 TRBD1 - TRBJ2-7
CATRDILGNEQFF TGTGCCACGAGGGACATCCTAGGGAATGAGCAGTTCTTC TRBV19 - - TRBJ2-1
CAWSRLGTYRSMGYTF TGTGCCTGGAGTAGATTGGGGACCTATAGATCCATGGGCTACACCTTC TRBV30 - - TRBJ1-2
CASSQDTSGEETQYF TGCGCCAGCAGCCAAGATACTAGCGGGGAAGAGACCCAGTACTTC TRBV4-1 TRBD2 - TRBJ2-5
CASSPDRATNEKLFF TGTGCCAGCTCACCCGACAGGGCAACTAATGAAAAACTGTTTTTT TRBV18 TRBD1 - TRBJ1-4
CASSRDHNSEAFF TGTGCCAGCAGCCGTGACCACAATTCTGAAGCTTTCTTT TRBV7-6 - - TRBJ1-1
CASSLYGTGEAFF TGTGCCAGCAGCTTATATGGAACAGGCGAAGCTTTCTTT TRBV7-6 - - TRBJ1-1
CASSQDLGTLDSYEQYF TGTGCCAGCAGCCAAGATCTCGGTACCCTCGACTCCTACGAGCAGTACTTC TRBV4-2 - - TRBJ2-7
CASSLDSGGGRNSPLHF TGTGCCAGCAGCTTAGATTCGGGAGGGGGCCGTAATTCACCCCTCCACTTT TRBV11-2 TRBD1 - TRBJ1-6
CASSLKEAGAFEQFF TGTGCCAGCAGCTTAAAGGAGGCGGGGGCTTTTGAGCAGTTCTTC TRBV7-8 - - TRBJ2-1
CASRKGLRGNEAFF TGTGCCAGCAGGAAGGGCCTCCGGGGCAATGAAGCTTTCTTT TRBV2 - - TRBJ1-1
CASSFPMGGVGELFF TGTGCCAGCAGTTTCCCCATGGGAGGGGTCGGGGAGCTGTTTTTT TRBV28 TRBD2 - TRBJ2-2
CASRRGDSGNTIYF TGTGCCAGCAGGCGTGGGGACAGTGGAAACACCATATATTTT TRBV11-2 TRBD1 - TRBJ1-3
CASSYTSGGLTGELFF TGCGCCAGCAGCTACACTAGCGGGGGTCTCACCGGGGAGCTGTTTTTT TRBV5-1 TRBD2 - TRBJ2-2
CASSSYRGPGQETQYF TGTGCCAGCAGCTCATACAGGGGGCCCGGGCAAGAGACCCAGTACTTC TRBV11-2 TRBD1 - TRBJ2-5
CASSYALDGSGNTIYF TGTGCCAGCAGTTACGCCCTCGACGGCTCTGGAAACACCATATATTTT TRBV6-6 - - TRBJ1-3
CASRQGITEAFF TGTGCCAGCAGGCAGGGAATTACTGAAGCTTTCTTT TRBV2 - - TRBJ1-1
CAWERGGPEWQFF TGTGCCTGGGAGCGGGGGGGACCGGAGTGGCAGTTCTTC TRBV30 TRBD2 - TRBJ2-1
CASSFGQGGYGYTF TGTGCCAGCAGCTTTGGGCAGGGGGGCTATGGCTACACCTTC TRBV7-2 TRBD1 - TRBJ1-2
CASSLGSSYNSPLHF TGTGCCAGCAGCTTAGGTAGCTCCTATAATTCACCCCTCCACTTT TRBV7-9 - - TRBJ1-6
CASSQLWRGSTDTQYF TGTGCCAGCAGCCAGCTTTGGCGGGGCAGCACAGATACGCAGTATTTT TRBV14 - - TRBJ2-3
CASSFGTGDGEKLFF TGTGCCAGCAGCTTTGGGACAGGGGATGGTGAAAAACTGTTTTTT TRBV7-9 TRBD1 - TRBJ1-4
CASSEEVAEAFF TGTGCCAGCAGTGAAGAGGTCGCTGAAGCTTTCTTT TRBV2 - - TRBJ1-1
CATSRVADTQYF TGTGCCACCAGCAGAGTGGCAGATACGCAGTATTTT TRBV15 - - TRBJ2-3
CASTQERTSTDTQYF TGTGCCAGCACTCAAGAAAGGACCAGCACAGATACGCAGTATTTT TRBV6-1 - - TRBJ2-3
CASSVHYSDTQYF TGTGCCAGCAGCGTACACTACTCAGATACGCAGTATTTT TRBV9 - once TRBJ2-3
CASSEMAFYGYTF TGTGCCAGCAGTGAGATGGCTTTCTATGGCTACACCTTC TRBV7-9 - - TRBJ1-2
CASSTDRASETQYF TGTGCCAGCAGTACAGACCGGGCAAGTGAGACCCAGTACTTC TRBV2 - - TRBJ2-5
CASSPSLAGGKLAKNIQYF TGTGCCAGCAGCCCCTCACTAGCGGGGGGGAAATTAGCCAAAAACATTCAGTACTTC TRBV14 TRBD2 - TRBJ2-4
CASSLGTPSYNEQFF TGTGCCAGCAGCTTAGGGACACCCTCCTACAATGAGCAGTTCTTC TRBV7-3 - - TRBJ2-1
CASSATPGTRYGYTF TGTGCCAGCAGTGCTACTCCCGGGACACGCTATGGCTACACCTTC TRBV6-5 - - TRBJ1-2
CAIMLGSNTEAFF TGTGCCATCATGCTGGGGTCTAACACTGAAGCTTTCTTT TRBV10-3 - - TRBJ1-1
CASSELAGESGELFF TGTGCCAGCAGTGAACTAGCGGGGGAGTCCGGGGAGCTGTTTTTT TRBV2 TRBD2 - TRBJ2-2
CASSPWTSGGAGTDTQYF TGTGCCAGCTCACCTTGGACTAGCGGGGGGGCCGGCACAGATACGCAGTATTTT TRBV18 TRBD2 - TRBJ2-3
CASSEGGGYTDTQYF TGCGCCAGCAGTGAAGGAGGGGGGTACACAGATACGCAGTATTTT TRBV10-1 - few TRBJ2-3
CASRDRGQNSPLHF TGTGCCAGCAGAGACAGGGGGCAAAATTCACCCCTCCACTTT TRBV13 TRBD1 - TRBJ1-6
CASRGTGAGGTEAFF TGTGCCAGCAGAGGAACTGGGGCCGGGGGCACTGAAGCTTTCTTT TRBV6-1 - - TRBJ1-1
CASSFPGRNTEAFF TGCGCCAGCAGCTTTCCAGGGAGGAACACTGAAGCTTTCTTT TRBV5-1 - - TRBJ1-1
CASSSENSLSEAFF TGTGCCAGCAGTTCCGAAAACAGCCTTTCTGAAGCTTTCTTT TRBV28 - - TRBJ1-1
CASSQMGQGRYEQYF TGTGCCAGCAGCCAGATGGGACAGGGGAGATACGAGCAGTACTTC TRBV14 TRBD1 - TRBJ2-7
CASSLASGEETQYF TGCGCCAGCAGCCTGGCCAGCGGGGAAGAGACCCAGTACTTC TRBV5-1 TRBD2 - TRBJ2-5